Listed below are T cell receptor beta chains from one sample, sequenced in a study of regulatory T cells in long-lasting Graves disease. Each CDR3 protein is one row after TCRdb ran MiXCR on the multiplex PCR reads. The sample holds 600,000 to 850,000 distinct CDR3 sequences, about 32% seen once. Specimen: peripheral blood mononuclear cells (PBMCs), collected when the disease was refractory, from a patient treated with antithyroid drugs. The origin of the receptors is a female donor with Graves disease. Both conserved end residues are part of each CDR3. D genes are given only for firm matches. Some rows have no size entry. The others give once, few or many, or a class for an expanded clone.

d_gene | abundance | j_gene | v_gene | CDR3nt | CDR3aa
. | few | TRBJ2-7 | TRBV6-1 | TGTGCCAGCAGCTCGCTAGCAGACTACGAGCAGTACTTC | CASSSLADYEQYF
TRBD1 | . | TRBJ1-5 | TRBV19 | TGTGCCAGTCTCCGGGACAGGGCAAGCAATCAGCCCCAGCATTTT | CASLRDRASNQPQHF
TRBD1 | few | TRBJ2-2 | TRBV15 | TGTGCCACCAGCCAACAGGGGGAAGTCGCCGGGGAGCTGTTTTTT | CATSQQGEVAGELFF
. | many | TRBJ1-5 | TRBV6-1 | TGTGCCAGCAGGAGACAGGCCAATCAGCCCCAGCATTTT | CASRRQANQPQHF
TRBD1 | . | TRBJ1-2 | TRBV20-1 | TGCAGTGCTAGGGACAGGGGGCACGGCTACACCTTC | CSARDRGHGYTF
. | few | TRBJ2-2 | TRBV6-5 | TGTGCCAGCAGTTTGGATCCCCCGAACACCGGGGAGCTGTTTTTT | CASSLDPPNTGELFF
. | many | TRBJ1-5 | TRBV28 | TGTGCCAGCAGTTTACGGGCCCTGCCCCAGCATTTT | CASSLRALPQHF
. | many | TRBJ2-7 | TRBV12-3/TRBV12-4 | TGTGCCAGCAGTTTCGGTGCGAGTTGGGACGAGCAGTACTTC | CASSFGASWDEQYF
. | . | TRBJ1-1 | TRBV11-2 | TGTGCCAGCAGCATCAACATGGGGGGAAACACTGAAGCTTTCTTT | CASSINMGGNTEAFF
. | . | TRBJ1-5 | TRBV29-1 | TGCAGCGTTGTCGTCACGGATAGCAATCAGCCCCAGCATTTT | CSVVVTDSNQPQHF
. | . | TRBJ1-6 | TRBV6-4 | TGTGCCAGCAGTTACTCGACCGACGGGGGATCACCCCTCCACTTT | CASSYSTDGGSPLHF
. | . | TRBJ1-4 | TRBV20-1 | TGCAGTGCTAGCCCCAGGGGAGAGAATGAAAAACTGTTTTTT | CSASPRGENEKLFF
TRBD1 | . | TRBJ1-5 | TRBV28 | TGTGCCAGCAGTTTAGTAAACAGGGGGAATCAGCCCCAGCATTTT | CASSLVNRGNQPQHF
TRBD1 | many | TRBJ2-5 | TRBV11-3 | TGTGCCAGCAGCTCAACGGACAGGGAAGAGACCCAGTACTTC | CASSSTDREETQYF
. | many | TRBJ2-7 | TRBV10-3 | TGTGCCATCAGTGAAGAGCCAGACTACGAGCAGTACTTC | CAISEEPDYEQYF
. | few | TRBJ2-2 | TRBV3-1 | TGTGCCAGCAGCCAAGAGGGGAGAATTAACACCGGGGAGCTGTTTTTT | CASSQEGRINTGELFF
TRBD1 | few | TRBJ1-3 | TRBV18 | TGTGCCAGCTCACCTTCCGTGACAGGGGACACCATATATTTT | CASSPSVTGDTIYF
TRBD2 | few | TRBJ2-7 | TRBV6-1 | TGTGCCAGCAGTGGCTTCGGACTAGCGGGACACGAGCAGTACTTC | CASSGFGLAGHEQYF
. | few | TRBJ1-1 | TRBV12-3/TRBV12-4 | TGTGCCAGCACCGGACAGTCCTCAGCTTTCTTT | CASTGQSSAFF
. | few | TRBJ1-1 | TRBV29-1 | TGCAGCGTTAGACTCGGACAGCTCAACACTGAAGCTTTCTTT | CSVRLGQLNTEAFF
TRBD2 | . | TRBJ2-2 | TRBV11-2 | TGTGCCAGCAGTCCGCTAGCGGTCTTGGGGGAGCTGTTTTTT | CASSPLAVLGELFF
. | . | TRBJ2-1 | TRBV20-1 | TGCAGTGCTCAGGGCGGAGGGCAGGGCTCCTACAATGAGCAGTTCTTC | CSAQGGGQGSYNEQFF
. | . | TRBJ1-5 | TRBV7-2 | TGTGCCAGCAGCTTAGGAGGCAGGGTCGGGAATCAGCCCCAGCATTTT | CASSLGGRVGNQPQHF
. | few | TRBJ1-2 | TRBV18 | TGTGCCAGCTCTCAACCCGAGGGACCATACACCTTC | CASSQPEGPYTF
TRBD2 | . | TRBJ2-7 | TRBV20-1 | TGCAGTGCTAGACGATTGGGACTAGCGGAGCCCTACGAGCAGTACTTC | CSARRLGLAEPYEQYF